A single sample is the source of the 29 T cell receptor beta chains below, sequenced in a study of siplizumab effects on memory and regulatory T cells. Only in-frame clones appear in the TCRdb table, and some are missing; sequencing was by immunoSEQ multiplex PCR. Of fewer than 120,000 clones listed, roughly 92% were seen once; the top ten hold 1% to 1.5%. The specimen was CD4+ T cells sorted from blood. All receptors derive from a human donor in good health.

CDR3 DNA: TGTGCCAGCAGCCTTGACTCGGGACAGCTGAACACTGAAGCTTTCTTT. As protein: CASSLDSGQLNTEAFF. V usage is TRBV13 and J usage is TRBJ1-1, with 7 bases identical to TRBD1. Germline V lookup: CDR1 PRHDT, CDR2 FYEKMQ (reference sequence). The CDR3 totals 16 residues. V shed 5 bases, J shed 0 bases, and the junction held 9 bases outside the gene matches.

The chain combines TRBV9 with TRBJ2-2, with 13 bases aligning to TRBD2. The CDR3 has 18 residues. With 0 bases clipped from V and 0 bases from J, the junction kept 2 bases outside the gene matches. Germline-derived CDR1 and CDR2 are SGDLS and YYNGEE. This chain's CDR3 is CASSVGLAGGPNTGELFF. The CDR3 DNA is TGTGCCAGCAGCGTAGGACTAGCGGGAGGTCCGAACACCGGGGAGCTGTTTTTT.

CDR3 sequence: CASSVAQLSGYTF. CDR3 DNA: TGTGCCAGCAGCGTAGCCCAGTTAAGCGGCTACACCTTC. This rearrangement joins TRBV9 to TRBJ1-2; unclear D gene. Between the trimmed V and J ends, which lost 0 bases and 8 bases, there was a span of 11 bases. This CDR3 spans 13 amino acids. Germline V gives CDR1 SGDLS, CDR2 YYNGEE.

V is TRBV5-5 and J is TRBJ2-1; no clear D. The V gene's germline CDR1 is SGHKS and CDR2 YYEKEE (reference sequence). The length of the CDR3 is 14 residues. The V gene lost 0 bases and the J gene lost 0 bases, with 4 bases spanning the gap. The CDR3: CASSLDPSYNEQFF. The CDR3, as DNA: TGTGCCAGCAGCTTGGATCCCTCCTACAATGAGCAGTTCTTC.

This chain links TRBV6-6 with TRBJ2-4; possibly TRBD1 for D (5 bases). Germline V gene data show CDR1 as MNHNY and CDR2 as SVGAGI (reference sequence). CDR3 length: 15 amino acids. The ends were cut back, 4 bases at V and 3 bases at J, with 13 bases in the middle. The CDR3 DNA follows: TGTGCCAGCAGTTGGGGCTTGGCCGGCAAAAACATTCAGTACTTC. Its translation is CASSWGLAGKNIQYF.

This chain joins TRBV6-5 and TRBJ2-7; TRBD1 is a possible D gene (6 bases). CDR3 length: 12 amino acids. Germline V gene lookup returns CDR1 MNHEY and CDR2 SVGAGI. Trimming left V 5 bases short and J 6 bases short, with 11 bases between. The CDR3, as DNA: TGTGCCAGCAGTAACACAGGGATCGAGCAGTACTTC. This translates into CASSNTGIEQYF.

The chain recombines TRBV25-1 with TRBJ2-1; 8 bases line up with TRBD1. The CDR3 runs to 13 residues. The trim removed 4 bases at V and 6 bases at J, leaving 2 bases unmatched. CDR1 is MGHDK and CDR2 is SYGVNS in the germline V gene. The CDR3 sequence is CASSVTGGNEQFF. The CDR3, as DNA: TGTGCCAGCAGTGTTACAGGGGGCAATGAGCAGTTCTTC. Looking up the rest from reference TRBV25-1 and TRBJ2-1 gives the full variable domain: EADIYQTPRYLVIGTGKKITLECSQTMGHDKMYWYQQDPGMELHLIHYSYGVNSTEKGDLSSESTVSRIRTEHFPLTLESARPSHTSQYLCASSVTGGNEQFFGPGTRLTVL.

This clone was picked up one time. The chain links TRBV5-5 to TRBJ1-4, with TRBD1 as a possible D gene (6 bases). The CDR3 spans 15 residues. Germline V lookup: CDR1 SGHKS, CDR2 YYEKEE (reference sequence). V was clipped by 6 bases and J by 3 bases, with 15 bases between them. The CDR3 DNA sequence: TGTGCCAGCATCGACACACAGGGACCTAATGAAAAACTGTTTTTT. Its protein is CASIDTQGPNEKLFF.

J is TRBJ2-5 and V is TRBV5-1, with D unresolved. Trimming left V 0 bases short and J 3 bases short, with 15 bases between. CDR1 and CDR2 from the germline V gene are SGHRS and YFSETQ. This CDR3 is 16 amino acids long. The CDR3 region has the DNA TGCGCCAGCAGCTTGGATACTATCGTTGGGGAAGAGACCCAGTACTTC. Translation: CASSLDTIVGEETQYF.

The chain employs TRBV5-1 and TRBJ2-7; tentative D call: TRBD1 (5 bases). The germline V gene encodes CDR1 SGHRS and CDR2 YFSETQ. V was trimmed by 0 bases and J by 2 bases, leaving 9 bases between them. The CDR3 runs 14 residues. The CDR3 protein is CASSLGDRTYEQYF. The DNA for the CDR3 is TGCGCCAGCAGCTTGGGTGACAGAACCTACGAGCAGTACTTC.

J is TRBJ1-1 and V is TRBV19, with TRBD1 as a possible D gene (5 bases). Germline CDR1 is LNHDA and CDR2 is SQIVND (reference sequence). Trimming took 9 bases from V and 5 from J, leaving 19 bases between them. CDR3 length equals 14 residues. The CDR3 loop reads CASLRQGSETEAFF. The CDR3 DNA reads as TGTGCCAGCCTCCGTCAGGGATCGGAAACTGAAGCTTTCTTT.

The gene calls are TRBV2 and TRBJ2-3, with 9 bases aligning to TRBD2. V shed 6 bases and J 1 base; nucleotides not matched to a gene: 2. This CDR3 region has 14 residues. Germline V gene lookup returns CDR1 SNHLY and CDR2 FYNNEI. The CDR3, as DNA: TGTGCCAGCAGGAGGACTAGCGGCACAGATACGCAGTATTTT. Protein sequence: CASRRTSGTDTQYF.

This clone came up once. The chain recombines TRBV7-8 with TRBJ2-5; 10 bases match TRBD2. Germline V gene lookup returns CDR1 SGHVS and CDR2 FQNEAQ. Trimming removed 8 bases from V and 7 bases from J; junction bases left unmatched: 10. CDR3 size: 14 residues. CDR3 sequence: CASRRASGSGTQYF. The CDR3 nucleotides read TGTGCCAGCCGGAGGGCTAGCGGGAGTGGGACCCAGTACTTC.

This clone has only one observation. V gene TRBV7-9 combines with J gene TRBJ2-2; perhaps TRBD1 as D (5 bases). Between the trimmed V and J ends, which lost 0 bases and 7 bases, there was a span of 9 bases. CDR1 and CDR2 (germline): SEHNR, FQNEAQ (reference sequence). The CDR3 is 14 amino acids. The CDR3 nucleotides read TGTGCCAGCAGCTTAGCGCAGGGTAACGGGGAGCTGTTTTTT. Protein: CASSLAQGNGELFF.

The chain uses TRBV14 and TRBJ2-5, with D uncertain. This CDR3 has 15 amino acids. The V end was cut by 0 bases, the J end by 2 bases, with 10 bases between. Germline V gene sequence: CDR1 SGHDN, CDR2 FVKESK. CDR3 bases: TGTGCCAGCAGCCAAGATCAATGGCCTCAAGAGACCCAGTACTTC. It codes for CASSQDQWPQETQYF.

J is TRBJ2-3 and V is TRBV27, with D perhaps TRBD1 (6 bases). Trimming cost V 1 base and J 4 bases, with 15 bases left between them. Germline V gene lookup returns CDR1 MNHEY and CDR2 SMNVEV (reference sequence). CDR3 length: 16 amino acids. CDR3 sequence: CASSLLAGVRSDTQYF. The CDR3 DNA reads TGTGCCAGCAGTTTATTGGCAGGGGTCAGGTCAGATACGCAGTATTTT.

This sequence joins TRBV6-5 and TRBJ1-2; no firm D call. The CDR3 loop spans 14 amino acids. V lost 4 bases and J lost 0, with 9 bases in between. Germline V gives CDR1 MNHEY, CDR2 SVGAGI. In DNA form, the CDR3 reads TGTGCCAGCAGTTCGCAGGATGCTAACTATGGCTACACCTTC. This codes for CASSSQDANYGYTF.

V usage is TRBV2 and J usage is TRBJ2-7; D remains unclear. This CDR3 has 13 residues. The V end was cut by 7 bases, the J end by 4 bases, with 14 bases between. Germline V gene data show CDR1 as SNHLY and CDR2 as FYNNEI. The CDR3 bases are TGTGCCAGCAACCGGGTCTCTTCGTACGAGCAGTACTTC. Encoded protein: CASNRVSSYEQYF.

The rearrangement uses TRBV11-2 and TRBJ2-2; D gene unclear. This CDR3 region has 16 residues. Germline-derived CDR1 and CDR2 are SGHAT and FQNNGV. Trimming cost V 1 base and J 4 bases, with 13 bases left between them. CDR3 loop: CASSLGVGQATGELFF. CDR3 nucleotides: TGTGCCAGCAGCTTAGGGGTGGGTCAAGCCACCGGGGAGCTGTTTTTT.

V gene TRBV19 combines with J gene TRBJ1-1; D is unresolved. V was clipped by 6 bases and J by 0 bases, with 11 bases between them. Germline assignment: CDR1 LNHDA and CDR2 SQIVND (reference sequence). The CDR3 runs to 14 residues. CDR3 DNA: TGTGCCAGTAGCTCGCAGAGAATGAACACTGAAGCTTTCTTT. Translated, it gives CASSSQRMNTEAFF.

J is TRBJ1-1 and V is TRBV5-1; no reliable D call. The germline CDR1 and CDR2 sequences are SGHRS and YFSETQ. V lost 4 bases and J 5 bases, leaving 15 bases between the germline ends. The CDR3 loop spans 14 amino acids. Here the CDR3 reads CASSERPRWTEAFF. In DNA form, the CDR3 reads TGCGCCAGCAGCGAGAGGCCTCGATGGACTGAAGCTTTCTTT.

The genes are TRBV25-1 and TRBJ1-1; 9 bases map to TRBD1. The CDR3 length is 14 residues. Looked up from germline, CDR1 is MGHDK and CDR2 is SYGVNS. V was pared by 8 bases and J by 3 bases, with 7 bases of the junction left unmatched. As DNA, the CDR3 is TGTGCCAGCTTGGGACAGGGCTGGTACACTGAAGCTTTCTTT. Its translation: CASLGQGWYTEAFF.

This chain connects TRBV18 to TRBJ1-2; D might be TRBD1 (6 bases). The length of the CDR3 is 14 residues. V lost 6 bases and J lost 5, with 16 bases in between. Germline CDR1 is KGHSH and CDR2 is LQKENI. The CDR3 DNA reads as TGTGCCAGCTCGCCCGAGGGGGGCGCGTATGGCTACACCTTC. This gives the protein CASSPEGGAYGYTF.

Details on this clone: This same CDR3 is encoded by further DNA sequences in the sample. This chain joins TRBV9 and TRBJ1-5; D not resolved. This CDR3 contains 14 residues. The germline V and J ends were trimmed by 0 bases and 2 bases, with 6 bases remaining between them. Per germline, CDR1 SGDLS and CDR2 YYNGEE. Here the CDR3 reads CASSVGGGNQPQHF. The CDR3 DNA sequence: TGTGCCAGCAGCGTAGGGGGTGGCAATCAGCCCCAGCATTTT.

V and J are TRBV9 and TRBJ1-2; unclear D gene. The germline CDR1 and CDR2 sequences are SGDLS and YYNGEE. V lost 4 bases and J 0 bases, leaving 7 bases between the germline ends. This CDR3 is 13 amino acids long. CDR3 sequence: CASSPRSNYGYTF. The CDR3, as DNA: TGTGCCAGCAGCCCCCGATCTAACTATGGCTACACCTTC.

The chain combines TRBV7-2 with TRBJ1-2; D may be TRBD1 (6 bases). Germline loops: CDR1 SGHTA, CDR2 FQGNSA. V was pared by 0 bases and J by 1 base, with 12 bases between. The CDR3 loop spans 16 amino acids. CDR3 sequence reads: CASSLARTANNYGYTF. The CDR3 nucleotides read TGTGCCAGCAGCTTAGCCCGGACAGCCAATAACTATGGCTACACCTTC.

The rearrangement joins TRBV4-2 to TRBJ2-7, with TRBD1 as a possible D gene (6 bases). Germline-derived CDR1 and CDR2 are LGHNA and YNFKEQ. V lost 1 base, J lost 3 bases, and 10 bases lay in between. This CDR3 contains 14 residues. The CDR3 bases are TGTGCCAGCAGCCAAGGGCAGGGGAACTACGAGCAGTACTTC. It codes for CASSQGQGNYEQYF.

V and J are TRBV2 and TRBJ2-1; no clear D gene. Germline loops: CDR1 SNHLY, CDR2 FYNNEI. CDR3 length: 14 residues. The germline V and J ends were trimmed by 5 bases and 4 bases, with 12 bases remaining between them. The CDR3 nucleotides are TGTGCCAGCAGTTTAGGACCCTTTTACAATGAGCAGTTCTTC. As protein: CASSLGPFYNEQFF.

The chain is built from TRBV27 and TRBJ1-1; tentatively, D is TRBD1 (5 bases). V gave up 5 bases and J gave up 0 bases, with 10 bases separating them. CDR3 length: 14 amino acids. Looked up from germline, CDR1 is MNHEY and CDR2 is SMNVEV (reference sequence). The CDR3 sequence: CASSIRQLNTEAFF. The DNA of the CDR3 is TGTGCCAGCAGTATTCGACAGCTGAACACTGAAGCTTTCTTT.